Shown below are 29 T cell receptor beta chains from a single sample sequenced in a study of Ad26.COV2.S vaccination and SARS-CoV-2 variants (dated by TCRdb to the early 2020s). Read against the paper, the sample's treatment or condition label means: about 20 received Ad26.COV2.S at low or high dose, single or two shots; about 5 received placebo; per-sample allocation not given. For vaccine and placebo recipients, the sequenced repertoires came from samples collected on day 63 after the first injection. Libraries were built with the immunoSEQ multiplex PCR assay. TCRdb carries this immuneACCESS record with in-frame sequences only. Its versions omit some clonotypes, under half of them owing to an unresolved V gene in the studies checked, with the rest unexplained. A total of 350,000 to 400,000 clones appear in this sample, 75% to 90% of them only once. The ten largest clonotypes hold roughly 3.2% of the sample.

The sequencing here drew on peripheral blood, taken in a trial of Ad26.COV2.S vaccine versus placebo. These receptors were collected from a person between 18 and 65 years old who received the Ad26.COV2.S COVID-19 vaccine or a placebo.

The chain has TRBV7-9 and TRBJ2-2; a weak D match, TRBD2 (6 bases). Germline V lookup: CDR1 SEHNR, CDR2 FQNEAQ (reference sequence). This CDR3 has 15 amino acids. The V end was cut by 1 base, the J end by 1 base, with 7 bases between. CDR3 loop: CASSLEGLNTGELFF. CDR3 nucleotides: TGTGCCAGCAGCTTAGAGGGACTGAACACCGGGGAGCTGTTTTTT.

The count of this clone is one. The chain carries TRBV5-4 and TRBJ2-7; no clear D gene. The ends were cut back, 0 bases at V and 6 bases at J, with 10 bases in the middle. The CDR3 totals 13 residues. The germline CDR1 and CDR2 sequences are SGHNT and YYREEE (reference sequence). The CDR3 DNA reads TGTGCCAGCAGCTTGGGTCTGGACGGCGAGCAGTACTTC. As protein: CASSLGLDGEQYF.

The V gene is TRBV5-1, the J gene TRBJ2-7; D may match TRBD1 or TRBD2 (5 bases each). Germline V gene data show CDR1 as SGHRS and CDR2 as YFSETQ. V was shortened by 3 bases and J by 2 bases, with 15 bases between the two germline ends. The CDR3 is 15 residues long. CDR3 in DNA: TGCGCCAGCAGCTCTGGCACCATGGGGGCCTACGAGCAGTACTTC. This encodes CASSSGTMGAYEQYF.

The CDR3 sequence is CASSPGWNTEAFF. The CDR3 bases are TGTGCCTCTTCCCCAGGGTGGAACACTGAAGCTTTCTTT. V and J are TRBV19 and TRBJ1-1, with a tentative D call TRBD1 (5 bases). The CDR3 is 13 amino acids. The V and J ends lost 11 bases and 1 base respectively, with 14 bases between them. CDR1 and CDR2 from the germline V gene are LNHDA and SQIVND (reference sequence).

V and J are TRBV7-9 and TRBJ1-4; D gene unclear. This CDR3 spans 14 amino acids. V lost 5 bases, J lost 3 bases, and 10 bases lay in between. Germline loops: CDR1 SEHNR, CDR2 FQNEAQ (reference sequence). CDR3 protein: CASSLGNSNEKLFF. For the CDR3, the DNA is TGTGCCAGCAGCCTCGGGAATTCTAATGAAAAACTGTTTTTT.

This clone appeared once. This chain connects TRBV11-1 to TRBJ1-6; 8 bases are shared with TRBD1. Losses at the gene ends were 5 bases for V and 10 bases for J; bases not matched to a gene: 7. The CDR3 loop spans 14 amino acids. Germline CDR1 is SGHAT and CDR2 is FQDESV (reference sequence). CDR3 nucleotide sequence: TGTGCCAGCAGCCTAACCAGGGGGCAATCACCCCTCCACTTT. Translated, it gives CASSLTRGQSPLHF. Looking up the rest from reference TRBV11-1 and TRBJ1-6 gives the full variable domain: EAEVAQSPRYKITEKSQAVAFWCDPISGHATLYWYRQILGQGPELLVQFQDESVVDDSQLPKDRFSAERLKGVDSTLKIQPAELGDSAMYLCASSLTRGQSPLHFGNGTRLTVT.

The gene calls are TRBV13 and TRBJ2-2; 8 bases agree with TRBD2. Looked up from germline, CDR1 is PRHDT and CDR2 is FYEKMQ (reference sequence). V lost 5 bases, J lost 4 bases, and 3 bases stayed unmatched. CDR3 length: 14 amino acids. The CDR3 DNA reads as TGTGCCAGCAGCCAACGGGGGGGCACCGGGGAGCTGTTTTTT. Translation gives CASSQRGGTGELFF.

This clone was counted a single time. CDR3 DNA: TGTGCCTGGAGTGTGAGTTTATCCAGGAATCAGCCCCAGCATTTT. Translated, it gives CAWSVSLSRNQPQHF. The rearrangement joins TRBV30 to TRBJ1-5; unclear D gene. The germline CDR1 and CDR2 sequences are GTSNPN and SVGIG (reference sequence). V shed 0 bases and J shed 4 bases, with 13 bases lying between them. The CDR3 covers 15 residues.

The chain has TRBV18 and TRBJ2-5; D unclear. CDR1 is KGHSH and CDR2 is LQKENI in the germline V gene. The CDR3 runs 15 residues. The V end lost 3 bases, the J end lost 5 bases, and 16 bases lay between the germline ends. The CDR3 is CASSPGSGTWETQYF. Here the CDR3 DNA reads TGTGCCAGCTCACCTGGATCAGGAACGTGGGAGACCCAGTACTTC.

The chain carries TRBV18 and TRBJ2-5, with D perhaps TRBD1 (5 bases). Trimming took 2 bases from V and 1 from J, leaving 8 bases between them. The CDR3 runs 14 residues. Germline loops: CDR1 KGHSH, CDR2 LQKENI. The chain's CDR3 is CASSPNRLQETQYF. CDR3 bases: TGTGCCAGCTCACCAAACAGGCTCCAAGAGACCCAGTACTTC.

This chain links TRBV7-8 with TRBJ1-4; 10 bases map to TRBD1. The CDR3 loop spans 18 amino acids. Germline CDR1 is SGHVS and CDR2 is FQNEAQ. The V and J ends lost 0 bases and 2 bases, in that order; junction bases with no gene match: 6. This chain's CDR3 is CASSLAEDRGVTNEKLFF. The CDR3 DNA is TGTGCCAGCAGCTTAGCTGAGGACAGGGGGGTTACTAATGAAAAACTGTTTTTT.

V is TRBV4-2 and J is TRBJ2-6; D might be TRBD1 (5 bases). The CDR3 is 15 amino acids. Germline V CDR1 and CDR2: LGHNA, YNFKEQ. The V end was cut by 2 bases, the J end by 1 base, with 6 bases between. The CDR3 spells CASSQRGSGANVLTF. The CDR3 coding sequence is TGTGCCAGCAGCCAAAGGGGATCTGGGGCCAACGTCCTGACTTTC.

The chain has TRBV6-2 or TRBV6-3 and TRBJ2-7; D ambiguous. Germline-derived CDR1 and CDR2 are MNHEY and SVGEGT. This CDR3 is built from 14 residues. The V and J ends lost 3 bases and 1 base respectively, with 10 bases between them. The CDR3 is CASSYVDQSYEQYF. Here the CDR3 DNA reads TGTGCCAGCAGTTATGTGGACCAATCCTACGAGCAGTACTTC.

This chain links TRBV5-5 with TRBJ2-1, with D tentatively TRBD1 or TRBD2 (5 bases each). This CDR3 is built from 16 residues. Per the germline V gene, CDR1 is SGHKS and CDR2 is YYEKEE (reference sequence). V was cut by 4 bases and J by 0 bases, with 14 bases left in between. CDR3 sequence: CASSRVGDSSYNEQFF. CDR3 DNA: TGTGCCAGCAGCAGGGTGGGGGATAGCTCCTACAATGAGCAGTTCTTC.

This chain connects TRBV5-1 to TRBJ2-2; 7 bases are shared with TRBD2. The CDR3 consists of 16 residues. CDR1 and CDR2 (germline): SGHRS, YFSETQ. J gave up 5 bases and V 0 bases, and 7 bases lay outside the gene matches. Written as DNA, the CDR3 is TGCGCCAGCAGCTTGGCCGCGGGGGTTAGGACCGGGGAGCTGTTTTTT. This translates into CASSLAAGVRTGELFF.

At least ten counts were recorded for this clone. The CDR3 DNA sequence: TGTGCCAGTAGTTTGGGGTCGGGCTCACCCCTCCACTTT. It yields the protein CASSLGSGSPLHF. J is TRBJ1-6 and V is TRBV19, with no clear D. This CDR3 comprises 13 residues. Germline CDR1 LNHDA, CDR2 SQIVND (reference sequence). V was clipped by 5 bases and J by 10 bases, with 12 bases between them.

Here the CDR3 DNA reads TGTGCCAGCAGTGCCGGACTAGTATTAAGGGAAAATGAGCAGTTCTTC. Residues: CASSAGLVLRENEQFF. V gene TRBV6-2 or TRBV6-3 combines with J gene TRBJ2-1; 7 positions agree with TRBD2. This CDR3 region has 16 residues. Germline CDR1 is MNHEY and CDR2 is SVGEGT. The V segment lost 5 bases and the J segment 7 bases; nucleotides outside the gene matches: 14.

The rearrangement links TRBV28 to TRBJ1-5, with a weak D call TRBD1 (5 bases). The V end was cut by 6 bases, the J end by 2 bases, with 14 bases between. The CDR3 runs to 15 residues. Looked up from germline, CDR1 is MDHEN and CDR2 is SYDVKM. CDR3 protein: CASSHGRVGNQPQHF. The CDR3 nucleotides are TGTGCCAGCAGCCATGGCAGGGTAGGCAATCAGCCCCAGCATTTT.

The rearrangement links TRBV19 to TRBJ1-6; no definite D call. CDR3 length: 16 amino acids. Deletions cut 6 bases from V and 10 bases from J, with 22 bases between. CDR1 LNHDA and CDR2 SQIVND come from the germline V gene (reference sequence). Here the CDR3 reads CASRITDSERASPLHF. The CDR3 nucleotides read TGTGCCAGTAGGATTACTGACTCGGAACGAGCCTCACCCCTCCACTTT.

The V gene is TRBV5-1, the J gene TRBJ1-2; unclear D gene. The length of the CDR3 is 12 residues. Germline V gene sequence: CDR1 SGHRS, CDR2 YFSETQ. Trimming took off 2 bases at V and 3 bases at J, with 5 bases between the two ends. The DNA for the CDR3 is TGCGCCAGCAGCTTCGACTACTATGGCTACACCTTC. This sequence encodes CASSFDYYGYTF.

The rearrangement links TRBV11-2 to TRBJ1-1; D gene unclear. Germline values: CDR1 SGHAT, CDR2 FQNNGV. V was shortened by 5 bases and J by 6 bases, with 19 bases between the two germline ends. This CDR3 comprises 15 residues. The DNA for the CDR3 is TGTGCCAGCAGCCCGATTTCCGGTAGACATGCTGAAGCTTTCTTT. It codes for CASSPISGRHAEAFF.

J is TRBJ2-2 and V is TRBV6-1, with D unclear. Trimming left V 2 bases short and J 6 bases short, with 4 bases between. Germline V CDR1 and CDR2: MNHNS, SASEGT. The CDR3 sequence is 12 residues long. CDR3 residues: CASSETAGELFF. The CDR3 nucleotides are TGTGCCAGCAGTGAAACCGCCGGGGAGCTGTTTTTT.

This clone was seen a handful of times. The chain has TRBV12-3 or TRBV12-4 and TRBJ1-6; D unresolved. The V and J ends lost 3 bases and 7 bases respectively, with 4 bases between them. CDR3 size: 12 residues. The CDR3 region is CASSFLNSPLHF. CDR3 coding DNA: TGTGCCAGCAGTTTTTTGAATTCACCCCTCCACTTT.

The V gene is TRBV11-2, the J gene TRBJ1-2; 7 positions match TRBD1. CDR1 and CDR2 from the germline V gene are SGHAT and FQNNGV. The J segment lost 8 bases and the V segment lost 2 bases, leaving 5 bases of the junction unmatched. The CDR3 length is 13 residues. Here the CDR3 DNA reads TGTGCCAGCAGCTTAAGACAGGGTAACGGCTACACCTTC. Its protein product is CASSLRQGNGYTF. The complete variable domain, with remaining parts taken from reference TRBV11-2 and TRBJ1-2, reads EAGVAQSPRYKIIEKRQSVAFWCNPISGHATLYWYQQILGQGPKLLIQFQNNGVVDDSQLPKDRFSAERLKGVDSTLKIQPAKLEDSAVYLCASSLRQGNGYTFGSGTRLTVV.

The rearrangement joins TRBV10-3 to TRBJ2-3, with D unclear. The CDR3 loop spans 14 amino acids. The ends were cut back, 1 base at V and 4 bases at J, with 9 bases in the middle. Germline CDR1 reads ENHRY; CDR2 reads SYGVKD. The CDR3 protein is CAISEFPSADTQYF. The CDR3 nucleotides read TGTGCCATCAGTGAGTTCCCTTCGGCAGATACGCAGTATTTT.

This clone was counted only a few times. The V gene is TRBV5-1, the J gene TRBJ1-6; 11 positions match TRBD1. CDR1 is SGHRS and CDR2 is YFSETQ in the germline V gene. CDR3 length: 16 amino acids. The V gene end was trimmed by 3 bases and the J gene end by 10 bases; junction bases not matched to a gene: 9. This CDR3 is CASSSDGQGAGSPLHF. The DNA for the CDR3 is TGCGCCAGCAGCTCCGATGGACAGGGGGCAGGGTCACCCCTCCACTTT.

V usage is TRBV12-3 or TRBV12-4 and J usage is TRBJ1-2; 9 nucleotides match TRBD1. V lost 5 bases to trimming and J lost 8 bases; unmatched junction nucleotides: 6. There are 13 residues in the CDR3. CDR3 protein: CASSTQGARGYTF. DNA for the CDR3: TGTGCCAGCAGTACACAGGGGGCGAGGGGCTACACCTTC.

V is TRBV20-1 and J is TRBJ1-5; D is unresolved. V lost 3 bases and J lost 6, with 15 bases in between. CDR3 length equals 14 residues. Germline CDR1 reads DFQATT; CDR2 reads SNEGSKA (reference sequence). The CDR3 reads CSASSPGVGQPQHF. The DNA for the CDR3 is TGCAGTGCTAGTTCCCCCGGGGTGGGTCAGCCCCAGCATTTT.

The J gene is TRBJ1-5, the V gene TRBV6-5; no clear D. V lost 8 bases and J lost 0, with 8 bases in between. The CDR3 is 13 amino acids. The germline CDR1 and CDR2 sequences are MNHEY and SVGAGI. CDR3 region: CASRPNSNQPQHF. CDR3 bases: TGTGCCAGCCGCCCCAATAGCAATCAGCCCCAGCATTTT.